This TCR beta chain stems from a study of blood T cell repertoires in COVID-19. For the study at large: Nucleic acid was either cDNA or gDNA, and it came from T cells, B-cell-depleted T cells, or PBMCs.

Original data processing: The authors estimated nucleated cell counts from reference gene primer amplification. Here immunoSEQ multiplex PCR was the method, and the copy in TCRdb shows in-frame clones only, minus some. D and trimming were read from the DNA, whereas the V and J calls and clone size are those reported in that table. Here the sample spans approximately 280,000 clones, around 90% being singletons. Living in 25 or so US areas, the participants were between 18 and 89 years of age. Per germline, CDR1 SGHRS and CDR2 YFSETQ. CDR3 length equals 17 residues. Losses at the gene ends were 1 base for V and 4 bases for J; bases not matched to a gene: 11.

The receptor was derived from a woman under 30 with acute COVID-19. Sequencing input: PBMCs or T cells enriched from blood (not recorded which). The chain employs TRBV5-1 and TRBJ2-7, with 10 bases lining up with TRBD2. DNA of the CDR3: TGCGCCAGCAGCTTGCGCAGTCGGCTAGCGGGGGAATACGAGCAGTACTTC. It codes for CASSLRSRLAGEYEQYF.